This T cell receptor beta chain is from a study of cytomegalovirus exposure and HLA in healthy donors. For this clone: The antigen is unknown.

V lost 4 bases to trimming and J lost 6 bases; unmatched junction nucleotides: 17. CDR3 length equals 18 residues. Germline lookup yields CDR1 SGHAT and CDR2 FQNNGV. The PCR was carried out with 60 Vbeta primers and 13 Jbeta primers. The protocol was immunoSEQ multiplex PCR, while the TCRdb copy is restricted to in-frame clones and leaves out a portion. The sample yields approximately 150,000 clones, around 79% seen once. General study points: V- and J-gene trimming of TCR beta was linked (in a later analysis) to a missense DCLRE1C variant.

Sequencing was carried out using PBMCs. The chain links TRBV11-2 to TRBJ2-5; TRBD2 matches 10 bases. The receptor was derived from a man aged 35-49 years in good health and CMV-seronegative. Here the CDR3 reads CASSSTFELAGPGQTQYF. CDR3 DNA sequence: TGTGCCAGCAGCTCAACCTTTGAACTAGCGGGGCCCGGTCAGACCCAGTACTTC.